One and the same sample provided the 21 T cell receptor delta chains below, sequenced in a study of gamma-delta T cells after stem cell transplantation. TCRdb fed the RT-PCR reads into CATT to redo clone calling. Of around 500 delta-chain clones in the sample, roughly 2.5% are singletons; the top ten hold about four fifths. The specimen was gamma-delta T cells. Receptors originate from a human donor. It is not recorded whose cells these are; they may come from a transplant donor.

This clone was seen only a few times. It differs at one base from a far larger clone, so likely a read error. The sample carries other DNA sequences with the same CDR3. The chain couples TRDV1 to TRDJ1; the D gene is possibly TRDD3 (9 bases). Germline-derived CDR1 and CDR2 are TSWWSYY and QGS. The CDR3 sequence is 24 residues long. V lost 0 bases to trimming and J lost 8 bases, with 43 bases between them. CDR3 in DNA: TGTGCTCTTGGGGAACTTTCCCATGGCCTTCCTATATGGGGGATAGTCTTTATAGGCGACAAACTCATCTTT. It codes for CALGELSHGLPIWGIVFIGDKLIF.

This clone is deemed medium-sized. With only one base between it and a far larger clone, this is likely a read error. Different DNA sequences within this sample yield the same CDR3. This CDR3 reads CACDITGDPNSWDTRQMFF. In DNA form, the CDR3 reads TGCGCCTGTGACATTACTGGGGACCCGAACTCCTGGGACACCCGACAGATGTTTTTC. The genes are TRDV2 and TRDJ3; TRDD3 aligns across 7 bases. CDR1 is GEAIGNYY, CDR2 EKD, per germline. The CDR3 has 19 amino acids.

By its share, this clone is medium-sized. A far larger clone is a single base away, which makes a read error likely. Other DNA sequences within the sample encode an identical CDR3. This rearrangement joins TRDV2 to TRDJ3, with 7 bases matching TRDD3. The CDR3 runs to 19 residues. Germline lookup yields CDR1 GEAIGNYY and CDR2 EKD. This CDR3 is CACDITGDPNSWDTRQMFF. CDR3 bases: TGTGCCTGTGACATTACTGGGGACCCGAACTCCTGGGACACTCGACAGATGTTTTTC.

About this clone itself: This DNA's translation differs at residue 5 from TCRdb's protein, which comes from a much larger clone; a read error is likely, and the protein shown is translated from the DNA. The identical CDR3 is also encoded by other nucleotide sequences in the sample. The DNA of the CDR3 is TGTGCTCTTGGGGATCTTTCCCATGGCCTTCCTATATGGGGGATAGTCTTTATAGGCGATAAACTCATCTTT. Amino acids: CALGDLSHGLPIWGIVFIGDKLIF. This chain uses TRDV1 with TRDJ1; TRDD3 is a possible D gene (9 bases). Germline V gives CDR1 TSWWSYY, CDR2 QGS. This CDR3 spans 24 amino acids. V was trimmed by 3 bases and J by 4 bases, leaving 42 bases between them.

In this sample, this clone turned up a few times. This chain uses TRDV2 with TRDJ1; 7 nucleotides line up with TRDD3. The CDR3 totals 16 residues. The junction had 6 bases not matched to a gene; V was cut back by 0 bases and J by 0 bases. Germline CDR1 is GEAIGNYY and CDR2 is EKD. The CDR3 DNA is TGTGCCTGTGACACCGCTGGGGGCCCTTACACCGATAAACTCATCTTT. Translating gives CACDTAGGPYTDKLIF.

This clone is categorized as medium-sized. This likely traces to a read error, being one base from a far larger clone. The V and J genes are TRDV3 and TRDJ1; no clear D. This CDR3 has 16 amino acids. In germline, CDR1 is TVYSNPD, CDR2 GDNSRS (reference sequence). The V end lost 2 bases, the J end lost 0 bases, and 19 bases lay between the germline ends. The CDR3 region is CAFLGKWARYTDKLIF. CDR3 in DNA: TGTGCCTTTTTGGGCAAGTGGGCTCGGTACACCGATAAACTCATCTTT.

This clone has just a few counts. This DNA's translation differs at residue 14 from TCRdb's protein, which comes from a much larger clone; a read error is likely, and the protein shown is translated from the DNA. The chain uses TRDV1 and TRDJ1; TRDD3 agrees at 9 bases. The ends lost 1 base at V and 4 bases at J; junction bases unmatched: 16. Per germline, CDR1 TSWWSYY and CDR2 QGS. This CDR3 is 19 amino acids long. The DNA for the CDR3 is TGTGCTCTTGGGGAACCACCGGGACTGTACTGGGGGACTTGCGATAAACTCATCTTT. This codes for CALGEPPGLYWGTCDKLIF.

With regard to this clone: A far larger clone is only one base removed, so a read error is likely. In the same sample, other DNA sequences code for this CDR3. The rearrangement uses TRDV2 and TRDJ1, with D maybe TRDD3 (6 bases). CDR1 is GEAIGNYY, CDR2 EKD, per germline. Trimming left V 1 base short and J 0 bases short, with 23 bases between. The CDR3 totals 19 residues. This CDR3 is CACDTILGAPGRDTDKLIF. The DNA of the CDR3 is TGTGCCTGTGACACGATACTGGGAGCCCCCGGCCGGGACACCGATAAACTCATCTTT.

This clone was recorded a few times. The TCRdb protein comes from a much larger clone and disagrees with this DNA's translation at residue 13, likely due to a read error; the protein given here is derived from the DNA. The chain has TRDV2 and TRDJ1; TRDD3 aligns across 9 bases. This CDR3 contains 15 residues. Per the germline V gene, CDR1 is GEAIGNYY and CDR2 is EKD. In DNA, the CDR3 is TGTGCCTGTGACCCACTGGGGGACACGAACGATAAACCCATCTTT. Translated: CACDPLGDTNDKPIF.

This clone has more than one count but fewer than ten. The protein in TCRdb stems from a much larger clone and differs at residue 3 from this DNA's translation, likely a read error; here the protein is translated from the DNA. The rearrangement uses TRDV2 and TRDJ1; perhaps TRDD3 as D (6 bases). Germline CDR1 and CDR2: GEAIGNYY and EKD. The CDR3 has 14 amino acids. DNA of the CDR3: TGTGCCCGTGACCCTCTGGGGCACACCGATAAACTCATCTTT. Its translation is CARDPLGHTDKLIF.

This clone was seen a few times. The V call is TRDV2, the J call TRDJ3; 11 bases fit TRDD3. Trimming took 0 bases from V and 3 from J; bases not matched to a gene: 12. Germline CDR1 GEAIGNYY, CDR2 EKD. The CDR3 has 21 residues. This CDR3 is CACDTADMGDTLHWDTRQMFF. The DNA for the CDR3 is TGTGCCTGTGACACCGCAGATATGGGGGATACGCTACACTGGGACACCCGACAGATGTTTTTC.

This clone was counted a few times. The likely explanation is a read error, given a far larger clone one base away. Other DNA sequences in this specimen translate into the identical CDR3. The chain recombines TRDV2 with TRDJ1, with 13 bases identical to TRDD3. There are 24 residues in the CDR3. Germline CDR1 and CDR2: GEAIGNYY and EKD. V lost 7 bases to trimming and J lost 3 bases; unmatched junction nucleotides: 34. In nucleotides, the CDR3 is TGTGCCTGCGACGGGGACTCCCCAACGGATCCACTGGGGGATACGCCCGTCTCGGCCGATAAACTCATCTTT. It specifies CACDGDSPTDPLGDTPVSADKLIF.

This clone was counted only a few times. Since a far larger clone is one base different, this is likely a read error. In the same sample, other DNA sequences code for this CDR3. The chain joins TRDV2 to TRDJ1; 8 bases agree with TRDD3. Germline V gives CDR1 GEAIGNYY, CDR2 EKD. CDR3 size: 24 residues. The CDR3 DNA reads as TGTGCCTGCGACACCGTCGGCGGTCTGGGTACCGTGTCGTCTGGGGGACCGTACACCGATAAACTCATCTTT. Translating it yields CACDTVGGLGTVSSGGPYTDKLIF.

As regards this clone: A read error is likely here: a far larger clone is one base away. Other DNA sequences within the sample encode an identical CDR3. V usage is TRDV2 and J usage is TRDJ1; 13 nucleotides align to TRDD3. V shed 3 bases, J shed 0 bases, and the junction held 18 bases outside the gene matches. Germline V lookup: CDR1 GEAIGNYY, CDR2 EKD. The CDR3 has 21 residues. The CDR3 sequence is CACDLVGGTGGYGGYTDKLIF. CDR3 coding DNA: TGTGCCTGTGACCTCGTCGGTGGCACTGGGGGATACGGCGGTTACACCGATAAACTCATCTTT.

With regard to this clone: TCRdb's protein for this DNA is that of a much larger clone and differs from the translation at residue 10, likely a read error; the protein shown is the DNA translation. The rearrangement joins TRDV1 to TRDJ1; 12 bases align to TRDD3. The V and J ends lost 2 bases and 4 bases, in that order; junction bases with no gene match: 20. Germline V gene data show CDR1 as TSWWSYY and CDR2 as QGS. This CDR3 has 21 amino acids. CDR3 protein: CALGEFLPSWYWGILSDKLIF. The CDR3 DNA is TGTGCTCTTGGGGAATTCCTCCCCAGTTGGTACTGGGGGATACTGAGCGATAAACTCATCTTT.

Concerning this clone: The protein given by TCRdb reflects a much larger clone and differs at residue 6 from this DNA's translation, likely from a read error; the protein shown is the DNA's translation. The chain employs TRDV1 and TRDJ1, with 12 positions matching TRDD3. CDR1 is TSWWSYY and CDR2 is QGS in the germline V gene. This CDR3 is built from 21 residues. V lost 2 bases and J lost 4; bases outside the gene matches: 20. CDR3 nucleotide sequence: TGTGCTCTTGGGGAATTACTCCCCAGTCGGTACTGGGGGATACTGAGCGATAAACTCATCTTT. Protein: CALGELLPSRYWGILSDKLIF.

Of note for this clone: A far bigger clonotype differs at one base, so this is likely a read error. The identical CDR3 is also encoded by other nucleotide sequences in the sample. The chain carries TRDV2 and TRDJ1; D perhaps matches TRDD3 (5 bases). The CDR3 runs to 19 residues. V gave up 1 base and J gave up 0 bases, with 23 bases separating them. Germline V CDR1 and CDR2: GEAIGNYY, EKD. The CDR3 DNA follows: TGTGCCTGTGACACGATACTAGGGGCCCCCGGCCGGGACACCGATAAACTCATCTTT. Residues: CACDTILGAPGRDTDKLIF.

This clone was found a few times. The mismatch at residue 9 between this DNA's translation and the TCRdb protein of a much larger clone likely reflects a read error; the protein shown is translated from the DNA. This sequence joins TRDV1 and TRDJ1, with D possibly being TRDD3 (9 bases). Germline-derived CDR1 and CDR2 are TSWWSYY and QGS. This CDR3 is built from 24 residues. Trimming cost V 0 bases and J 4 bases, with 39 bases left between them. This CDR3 reads CALGELSHSLPIWGIVFIGDKLIF. The DNA of the CDR3 is TGTGCTCTTGGGGAACTTTCCCATAGCCTTCCTATATGGGGGATAGTCTTTATAGGCGATAAACTCATCTTT.

This clone is termed hyperexpanded. In the same sample, other DNA sequences code for this CDR3. V usage is TRDV1 and J usage is TRDJ1; 12 nucleotides match TRDD3. The CDR3 spans 20 residues. The J segment lost 3 bases and the V segment lost 2 bases, leaving 16 bases of the junction unmatched. The V gene's germline CDR1 is TSWWSYY and CDR2 QGS. CDR3 nucleotide sequence: TGTGCTCTTGGGGAAACAATGGGGGAGTACTGGGGGATACTTTCCGATAAACTCATCTTT. Translating gives CALGETMGEYWGILSDKLIF.

Concerning this clone itself: This likely stems from a read error, as it lies one base from a far larger clone. Other DNA sequences within the sample encode an identical CDR3. V and J are TRDV2 and TRDJ1; the match to TRDD3 covers 11 bases. The CDR3 sequence is 18 residues long. Looked up from germline, CDR1 is GEAIGNYY and CDR2 is EKD. This CDR3 reads CACDTLLGDKSYTDKLIF. Written as DNA, the CDR3 is TGTGCCTGTGACACCCTACTGGGGGATAAATCGTACACCGATAAGCTCATCTTT.

This clone counts as medium-sized. This probably arose from a read error, given a far larger clone one base away. The same CDR3 arises from other DNA sequences in this sample as well. The chain couples TRDV2 to TRDJ1; 10 nucleotides agree with TRDD3. The V segment lost 4 bases and the J segment 1 base; nucleotides outside the gene matches: 17. The V gene's germline CDR1 is GEAIGNYY and CDR2 EKD. The CDR3 consists of 19 residues. The CDR3 here is CACETLGELGDRVTDKLIF. The DNA for the CDR3 is TGTGCCTGTGAGACTCTTGGGGAGCTGGGGGATAGGGTCACCGATAAACTCATCTTT.